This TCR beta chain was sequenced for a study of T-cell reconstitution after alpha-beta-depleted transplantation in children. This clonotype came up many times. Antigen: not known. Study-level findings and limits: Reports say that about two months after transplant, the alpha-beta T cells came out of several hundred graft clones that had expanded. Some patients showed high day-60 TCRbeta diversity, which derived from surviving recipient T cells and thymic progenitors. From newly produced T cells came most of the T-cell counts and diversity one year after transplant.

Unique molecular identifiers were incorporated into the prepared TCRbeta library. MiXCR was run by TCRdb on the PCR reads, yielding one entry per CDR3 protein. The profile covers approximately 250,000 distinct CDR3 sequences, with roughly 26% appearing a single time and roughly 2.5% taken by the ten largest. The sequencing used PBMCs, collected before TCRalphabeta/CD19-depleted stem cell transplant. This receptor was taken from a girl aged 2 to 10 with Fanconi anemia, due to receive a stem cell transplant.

CDR3 coding DNA: TGTGCCAGCACCGAAACAGGGGGCGAGGGGGAGACCCAGTACTTC. Protein sequence: CASTETGGEGETQYF. This chain uses TRBV12-3 or TRBV12-4 with TRBJ2-5; 9 bases match TRBD1. The CDR3 totals 15 residues. Trimming removed 7 bases from V and 5 bases from J; junction bases left unmatched: 11.